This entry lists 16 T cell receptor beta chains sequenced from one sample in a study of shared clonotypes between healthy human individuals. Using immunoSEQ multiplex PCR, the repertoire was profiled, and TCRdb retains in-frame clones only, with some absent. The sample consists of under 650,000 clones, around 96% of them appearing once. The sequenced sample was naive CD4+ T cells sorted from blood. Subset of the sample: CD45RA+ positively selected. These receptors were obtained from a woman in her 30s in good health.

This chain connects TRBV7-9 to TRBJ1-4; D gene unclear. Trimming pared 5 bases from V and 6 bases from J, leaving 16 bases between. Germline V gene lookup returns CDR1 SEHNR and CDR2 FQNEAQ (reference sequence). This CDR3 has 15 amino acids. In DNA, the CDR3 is TGTGCCAGCAGCCAAGACACCCAAGGATATGAAAAACTGTTTTTT. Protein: CASSQDTQGYEKLFF. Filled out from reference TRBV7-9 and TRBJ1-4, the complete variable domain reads DTGVSQNPRHKITKRGQNVTFRCDPISEHNRLYWYRQTLGQGPEFLTYFQNEAQLEKSRLLSDRFSAERPKGSFSTLEIQRTEQGDSAMYLCASSQDTQGYEKLFFGSGTQLSVL.

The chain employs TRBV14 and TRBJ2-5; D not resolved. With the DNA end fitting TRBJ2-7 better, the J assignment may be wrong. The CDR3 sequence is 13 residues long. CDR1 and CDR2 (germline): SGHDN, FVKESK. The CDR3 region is CASNGLDSYEQYF. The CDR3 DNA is TGTGCCAGCAACGGGCTAGACTCCTACGAGCAGTACTTC.

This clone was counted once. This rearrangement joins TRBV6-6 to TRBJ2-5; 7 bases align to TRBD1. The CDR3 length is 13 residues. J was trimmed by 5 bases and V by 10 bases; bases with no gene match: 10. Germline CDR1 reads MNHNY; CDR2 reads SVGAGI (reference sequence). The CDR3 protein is CAINRGPRETQYF. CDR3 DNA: TGTGCCATCAACAGGGGCCCCCGGGAGACCCAGTACTTC.

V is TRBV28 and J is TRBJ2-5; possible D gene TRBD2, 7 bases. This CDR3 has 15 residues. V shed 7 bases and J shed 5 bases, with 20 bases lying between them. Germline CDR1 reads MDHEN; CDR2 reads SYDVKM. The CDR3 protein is CASKGARGRGETQYF. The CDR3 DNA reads TGTGCCAGCAAAGGTGCAAGGGGGAGGGGTGAGACCCAGTACTTC.

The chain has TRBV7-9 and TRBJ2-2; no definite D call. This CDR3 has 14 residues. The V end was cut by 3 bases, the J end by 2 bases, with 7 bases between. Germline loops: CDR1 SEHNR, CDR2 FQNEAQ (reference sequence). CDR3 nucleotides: TGTGCCAGCAGCTTTAAGGTTAACACCGGGGAGCTGTTTTTT. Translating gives CASSFKVNTGELFF.

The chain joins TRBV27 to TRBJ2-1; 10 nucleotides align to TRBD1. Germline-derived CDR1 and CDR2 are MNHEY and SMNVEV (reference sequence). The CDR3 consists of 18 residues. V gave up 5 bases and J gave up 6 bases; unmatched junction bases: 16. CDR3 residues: CASSLRPPTGGFPNEQFF. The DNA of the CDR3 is TGTGCCAGCAGTCTTAGGCCCCCGACAGGGGGCTTCCCCAATGAGCAGTTCTTC.

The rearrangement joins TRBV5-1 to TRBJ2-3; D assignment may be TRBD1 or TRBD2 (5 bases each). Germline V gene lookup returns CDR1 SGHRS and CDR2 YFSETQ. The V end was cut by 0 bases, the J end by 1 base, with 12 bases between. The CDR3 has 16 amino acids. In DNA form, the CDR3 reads TGCGCCAGCAGCTTGGGCCGGGACCGCCGCACAGATACGCAGTATTTT. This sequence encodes CASSLGRDRRTDTQYF.

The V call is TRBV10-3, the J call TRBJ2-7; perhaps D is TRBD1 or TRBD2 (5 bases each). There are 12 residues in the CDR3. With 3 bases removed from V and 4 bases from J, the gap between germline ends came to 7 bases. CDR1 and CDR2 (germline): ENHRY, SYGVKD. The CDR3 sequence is CAISDGGYEQYF. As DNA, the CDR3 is TGTGCCATCAGTGATGGGGGTTACGAGCAGTACTTC.

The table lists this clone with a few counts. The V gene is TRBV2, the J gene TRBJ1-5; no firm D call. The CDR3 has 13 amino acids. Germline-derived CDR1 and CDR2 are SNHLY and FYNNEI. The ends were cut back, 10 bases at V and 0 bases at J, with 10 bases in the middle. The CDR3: CATTWGSNQPQHF. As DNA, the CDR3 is TGTGCCACCACATGGGGTAGCAATCAGCCCCAGCATTTT.

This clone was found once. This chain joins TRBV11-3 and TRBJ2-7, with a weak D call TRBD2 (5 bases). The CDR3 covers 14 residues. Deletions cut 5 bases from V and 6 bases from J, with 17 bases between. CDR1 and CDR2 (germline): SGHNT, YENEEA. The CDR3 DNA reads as TGTGCCAGCAGCCCGGGATTCAAGATGGGCGAGCAGTACTTC. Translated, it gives CASSPGFKMGEQYF.

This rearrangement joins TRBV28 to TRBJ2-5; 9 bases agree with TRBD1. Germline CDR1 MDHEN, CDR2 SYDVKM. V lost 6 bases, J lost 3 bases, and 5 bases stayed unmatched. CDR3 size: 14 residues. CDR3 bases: TGTGCCAGCAGGGGGACAGGGAAGAAAGAGACCCAGTACTTC. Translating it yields CASRGTGKKETQYF. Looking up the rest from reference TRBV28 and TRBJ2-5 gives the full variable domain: DVKVTQSSRYLVKRTGEKVFLECVQDMDHENMFWYRQDPGLGLRLIYFSYDVKMKEKGDIPEGYSVSREKKERFSLILESASTNQTSMYLCASRGTGKKETQYFGPGTRLLVL.

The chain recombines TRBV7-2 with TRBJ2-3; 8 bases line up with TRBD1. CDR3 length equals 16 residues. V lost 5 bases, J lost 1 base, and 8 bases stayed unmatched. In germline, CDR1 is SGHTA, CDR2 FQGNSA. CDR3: CASSPRQGRRTDTQYF. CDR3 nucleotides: TGTGCCAGCAGCCCCCGACAGGGGCGCCGCACAGATACGCAGTATTTT.

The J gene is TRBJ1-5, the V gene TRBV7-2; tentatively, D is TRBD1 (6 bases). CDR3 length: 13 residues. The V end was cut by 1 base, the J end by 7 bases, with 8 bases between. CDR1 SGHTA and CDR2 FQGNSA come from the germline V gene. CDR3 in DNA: TGTGCCAGCAGCTTAGGGACAGCCCAGCCCCAGCATTTT. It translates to CASSLGTAQPQHF.

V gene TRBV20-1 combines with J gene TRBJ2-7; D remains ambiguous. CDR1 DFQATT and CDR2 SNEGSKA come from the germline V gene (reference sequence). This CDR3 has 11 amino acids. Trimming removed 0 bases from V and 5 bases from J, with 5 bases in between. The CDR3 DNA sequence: TGCAGTGCTAGAGATGTGGACGAGCAGTACTTC. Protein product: CSARDVDEQYF.

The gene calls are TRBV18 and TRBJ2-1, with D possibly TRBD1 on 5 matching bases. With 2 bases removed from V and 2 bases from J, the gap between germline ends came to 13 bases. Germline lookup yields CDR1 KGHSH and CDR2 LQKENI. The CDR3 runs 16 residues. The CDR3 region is CASSPGAAAAYNEQFF. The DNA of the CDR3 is TGTGCCAGCTCACCAGGGGCGGCGGCAGCCTACAATGAGCAGTTCTTC.

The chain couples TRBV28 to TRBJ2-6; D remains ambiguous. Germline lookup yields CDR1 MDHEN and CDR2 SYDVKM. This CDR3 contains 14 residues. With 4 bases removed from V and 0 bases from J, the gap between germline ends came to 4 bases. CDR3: CASSYSSGANVLTF. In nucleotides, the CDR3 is TGTGCCAGCAGTTACAGCTCTGGGGCCAACGTCCTGACTTTC.